This record covers a single T cell receptor (beta chain). Its antigen is unknown. Every sample had its cDNA made across eight separate reactions. TCRdb re-called the 5' RACE reads and gives one entry per CDR3 protein, without DNA. Listed are over 100,000 distinct CDR3 sequences; around 12% falls within the top ten. This record belongs to a study of monozygotic twins with inflammatory bowel disease. General study points: Immunosuppressive treatments were not uniform, and this may have added variability to patient repertoires. On the inverse Simpson index, IBD patients scored lower for TCRbeta diversity than healthy co-twins.

Blood was drawn once per donor, and each sample measured approximately 2.4 ml. This TCR was recovered from a human donor with ulcerative colitis or Crohn's disease, or a healthy co-twin of an affected twin (not recorded which). The sample taken for sequencing was blood.

The CDR3 spells CSVGGRATYEQYF. The chain couples TRBV29-1 to TRBJ2-7; with no DNA, the TCRdb D assignment of TRBD2 cannot be verified. The CDR3 is made up of 13 amino acids. Germline V gene sequence: CDR1 SQVTM, CDR2 ANQGSEA.